The clone carrying this T cell receptor beta chain appeared a few times. Its specificity is not known. Through Arm-PCR of CDR3 regions and iRepertoire HTBI primers, TCR beta libraries were built. TCRdb passed the multiplex PCR reads through MiXCR, listing each CDR3 protein once. The data contain 400,000 to 550,000 distinct CDR3 sequences, 15% of them seen just once; the ten biggest clones take up 16%. This CDR3 comprises 14 residues. Germline V gene data show CDR1 as SGDLS and CDR2 as YYNGEE. V trimming: 5 bases; J trimming: 4 bases; junction bases outside the gene matches: 7. Documented time point: newly diagnosed GD, antithyroid drugs for less than 3 months. After RNA was extracted from PBMCs, the TCR library was made from it. The data stem from a study of regulatory T cells in long-lasting Graves disease. Findings and limits, study-wide: Persistent disease was associated with favored TRBV28 usage and with favored use of TRBJ1-2 and TRBJ2-5.

These data also formed part of another study, on T cells in Graves' hyperthyroidism and ophthalmopathy. That work adds: Most thyroid clonotypes expanded above 0.001 appeared in blood too.

The genes are TRBV9 and TRBJ1-2; 8 bases match TRBD1. This sample comprised peripheral blood mononuclear cells (PBMCs), obtained at new diagnosis, from a patient treated with antithyroid drugs. This clonotype originated in a woman in her twenties or thirties with Graves disease. The CDR3 DNA reads TGTGCCAGCAGGGGGGCAGGGGGCATCTATGGCTACACCTTC. Its protein is CASRGAGGIYGYTF.